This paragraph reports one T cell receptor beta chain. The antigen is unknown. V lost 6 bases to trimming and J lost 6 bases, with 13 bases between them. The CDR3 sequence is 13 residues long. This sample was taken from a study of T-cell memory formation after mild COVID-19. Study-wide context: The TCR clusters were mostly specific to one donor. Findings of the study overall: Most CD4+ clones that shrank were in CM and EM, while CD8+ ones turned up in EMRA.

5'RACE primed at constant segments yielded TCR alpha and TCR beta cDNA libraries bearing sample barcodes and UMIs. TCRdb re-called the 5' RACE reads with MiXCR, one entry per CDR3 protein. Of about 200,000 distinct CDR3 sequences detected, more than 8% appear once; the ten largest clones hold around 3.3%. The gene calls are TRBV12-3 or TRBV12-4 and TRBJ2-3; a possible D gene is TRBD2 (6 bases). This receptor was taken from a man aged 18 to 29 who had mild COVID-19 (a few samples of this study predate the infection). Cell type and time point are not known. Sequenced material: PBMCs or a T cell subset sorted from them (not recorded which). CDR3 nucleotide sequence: TGTGCCAGCAGCTACCCGGGGGTTGATACGCAGTATTTT. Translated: CASSYPGVDTQYF.